This T cell receptor (beta chain) originates from a study of blood T cell repertoires in COVID-19. Germline CDR1 reads ENHRY; CDR2 reads SYGVKD. This CDR3 has 15 amino acids. V dropped 6 bases and J dropped 4 bases, with 15 bases sitting between them. This table comes from immunoSEQ multiplex PCR, and its TCRdb copy is limited to in-frame clones, with some not included. The sample carries some 100,000 clones, 81% recorded once. Sequenced material: peripheral blood. The chain employs TRBV10-3 and TRBJ2-2; D might be TRBD1 (6 bases). This clonotype was obtained from a man older than 75 with active or convalescent COVID-19. For the CDR3, the DNA is TGTGCCATCAGGACCAACAGGGCGGGCACCGGGGAGCTGTTTTTT. This encodes CAIRTNRAGTGELFF.